This TCR beta chain was captured by sequencing in a study of naive and memory T cell subsets. Study-wide results and caveats: This RNA-based method may be sensitive to activation-related transcript changes.

The library had UMIs added by 3' ligation of an oligonucleotide to TCR cDNA. Input was 1 to 1000 ng of DNase-treated total RNA without cell sorting. The sample holds a few counts of this clonotype. As yet, its antigen is unknown. Amplification of ligated cDNA took four PCR rounds with SP2 and nested alpha and beta constant primers. Each CDR3 protein is one row after TCRdb ran MiXCR on the 5' RACE reads. This sample has 30,000 to 40,000 distinct CDR3 sequences, with over 15% found just once. The CDR3 length is 15 residues. V shed 5 bases and J shed 0 bases, with 12 bases lying between them. Per the germline V gene, CDR1 is SGHTA and CDR2 is FQGNSA.

The chain carries TRBV7-2 and TRBJ2-3, with TRBD2 as a possible D gene (5 bases). The TCR comes from a female donor in good health. Written as DNA, the CDR3 is TGTGCCAGCAGCCGGTTTTCGGGAAGCACAGATACGCAGTATTTT. Translating gives CASSRFSGSTDTQYF.